The 26 T cell receptor beta chains below all came from one sample that was sequenced in a study of radiotherapy plus CTLA-4 blockade in lung cancer. Profiling relied on immunoSEQ multiplex PCR, and the TCRdb table lists in-frame clones only, not all of them. The repertoire holds some 64,000 clones, with around 77% as singletons. The sequencing here drew on peripheral blood, taken from a patient treated with radiotherapy plus ipilimumab. The receptors stem from a human donor with non-small cell lung cancer whose response to radiotherapy plus ipilimumab could not be evaluated. Some clones in this sample may be carry-over from other donors' samples.

The chain has TRBV9 and TRBJ2-2; TRBD2 matches at 15 bases. Per germline, CDR1 SGDLS and CDR2 YYNGEE. The CDR3 is 17 amino acids. The V gene end was trimmed by 7 bases and the J gene end by 4 bases; junction bases not matched to a gene: 8. Here the CDR3 reads CASQRTSGGASTGELFF. In DNA, the CDR3 is TGTGCCAGCCAAAGGACTAGCGGGGGGGCCAGCACCGGGGAGCTGTTTTTT.

By share, this clone counts as medium-sized (0.01 to 0.1%). The V and J genes are TRBV6-6 and TRBJ1-5, with D possibly being TRBD1 (5 bases). The CDR3 has 16 amino acids. Trimming removed 2 bases at V and 0 bases at J, with 11 bases between. Germline V lookup: CDR1 MNHNY, CDR2 SVGAGI (reference sequence). This CDR3 reads CASSYGHPSSNQPQHF. The DNA for the CDR3 is TGTGCCAGCAGTTACGGACACCCGTCTAGCAATCAGCCCCAGCATTTT.

Comment on this clone: Sequence at one end of the junction differs from germline and may be a read error. The chain joins TRBV30 to TRBJ2-3, with 16 bases aligning to TRBD2. CDR1 and CDR2 (germline): GTSNPN, SVGIG (reference sequence). The length of the CDR3 is 21 residues. CDR3 residues: CAWRKRPGLAGGPILTGTQYF. CDR3 nucleotide sequence: TGTGCCTGGAGAAAACGTCCGGGACTAGCGGGGGGGCCGATTTTAACAGGTACGCAGTATTTT. Drawing the rest from reference TRBV30 and TRBJ2-3, the complete variable domain is SQTIHQWPATLVQPVGSPLSLECTVEGTSNPNLYWYRQAAGRGLQLLFYSVGIGQISSEVPQNLSASRPQDRQFILSSKKLLLSDSGFYLCAWRKRPGLAGGPILTGTQYFGPGTRLTVL.

This chain connects TRBV10-1 to TRBJ1-3, with D possibly being TRBD1 (5 bases). This CDR3 region has 16 residues. Trimming removed 2 bases at V and 0 bases at J, with 11 bases between. Germline assignment: CDR1 WNHNN and CDR2 SYGVQD (reference sequence). The CDR3 reads CASSEPGPSSGNTIYF. The CDR3, as DNA: TGCGCCAGCAGTGAGCCAGGGCCCAGCTCTGGAAACACCATATATTTT.

The chain links TRBV5-6 to TRBJ2-5; D might be TRBD1 (6 bases). Germline lookup yields CDR1 SGHDT and CDR2 YYEEEE. The CDR3 is 14 residues long. V was trimmed by 1 base and J by 1 base, leaving 8 bases between them. This CDR3 reads CASSLTGTQETQYF. CDR3 nucleotide sequence: TGTGCCAGCAGCTTGACAGGGACCCAAGAGACCCAGTACTTC.

V usage is TRBV25-1 and J usage is TRBJ2-2; 7 bases map to TRBD1. Germline CDR1 is MGHDK and CDR2 is SYGVNS. V lost 8 bases to trimming and J lost 3 bases; unmatched junction nucleotides: 12. The CDR3 spans 16 residues. The CDR3 bases are TGTGCCAGCTTAGACGGCCCCGGGACAGACACCGGGGAGCTGTTTTTT. This codes for CASLDGPGTDTGELFF.

The rearrangement uses TRBV28 and TRBJ2-2; the D gene is possibly TRBD1 (6 bases). The ends were cut back, 6 bases at V and 6 bases at J, with 17 bases in the middle. The CDR3 is 15 residues long. CDR1 MDHEN and CDR2 SYDVKM come from the germline V gene. Written as DNA, the CDR3 is TGTGCCAGCAGCGCCAGGGGTAGGCCGCCCGGGGAGCTGTTTTTT. Translated, it gives CASSARGRPPGELFF.

This clone has just a few counts. The J gene is TRBJ1-5, the V gene TRBV6-1; 10 bases match TRBD1. This CDR3 region has 13 residues. Trimming at V came to 3 bases and at J to 8 bases, leaving 1 base not matched to a gene. In germline, CDR1 is MNHNS, CDR2 SASEGT. The CDR3 region is CASSDGTGEPQHF. CDR3 nucleotides: TGTGCCAGCAGTGATGGGACAGGGGAGCCCCAGCATTTT.

J is TRBJ2-7 and V is TRBV4-1, with D tentatively TRBD1 (7 bases). With 5 bases removed from V and 1 base from J, the gap between germline ends came to 12 bases. Germline V CDR1 and CDR2: MGHRA, YSYEKL. CDR3 length equals 14 residues. CDR3 region: CASSKEGQSYEQYF. The CDR3 DNA sequence: TGCGCCAGCAGCAAGGAGGGACAGTCCTACGAGCAGTACTTC.

In this sample, this clone turned up a few times. The CDR3 loop is CASSFLEAEAFF. The CDR3 bases are TGTGCCAGCAGCTTTTTGGAGGCTGAAGCTTTCTTT. V is TRBV7-9 and J is TRBJ1-1; no clear D gene. The CDR3 runs 12 residues. V was trimmed by 3 bases and J by 6 bases, leaving 8 bases between them. The germline V gene has CDR1 SEHNR and CDR2 FQNEAQ (reference sequence). The full variable domain, completed using reference TRBV7-9 and TRBJ1-1, is DTGVSQNPRHKITKRGQNVTFRCDPISEHNRLYWYRQTLGQGPEFLTYFQNEAQLEKSRLLSDRFSAERPKGSFSTLEIQRTEQGDSAMYLCASSFLEAEAFFGQGTRLTVV.

The chain recombines TRBV7-2 with TRBJ2-2, with 8 bases identical to TRBD1. Trimming removed 1 base from V and 3 bases from J; junction bases left unmatched: 7. The CDR3 is 17 amino acids. Germline values: CDR1 SGHTA, CDR2 FQGNSA. The CDR3 DNA follows: TGTGCCAGCAGCTTAGTCTCGGGGACAGGATACACCGGGGAGCTGTTTTTT. Protein: CASSLVSGTGYTGELFF.

The chain is built from TRBV20-1 and TRBJ1-3; a weak D match, TRBD1 (5 bases). CDR1 DFQATT and CDR2 SNEGSKA come from the germline V gene (reference sequence). The CDR3 contains 11 residues. The V end was cut by 2 bases, the J end by 8 bases, with 7 bases between. CDR3 residues: CSARLGHTIYF. The CDR3, as DNA: TGCAGTGCTAGATTGGGGCACACCATATATTTT.

The chain links TRBV6-5 to TRBJ2-5; D uncertain. Gene TRBJ2-7 matches the end of the DNA better, so the J call may be wrong. Germline V gene lookup returns CDR1 MNHEY and CDR2 SVGAGI. The CDR3 length is 15 residues. The CDR3 coding sequence is TGTGCCAGCAGACGCGGCCACCTCCTCGCAACCGAGCAGTACTTC. Translation: CASRRGHLLATEQYF.

The chain employs TRBV9 and TRBJ1-2; tentatively, D is TRBD1 (5 bases). Trimming took 0 bases from V and 2 from J, leaving 17 bases between them. The CDR3 contains 17 residues. CDR1 is SGDLS and CDR2 is YYNGEE in the germline V gene. The CDR3 here is CASSVGGGVRQNYGYTF. The CDR3 DNA reads as TGTGCCAGCAGCGTAGGAGGAGGGGTCCGCCAAAACTATGGCTACACCTTC.

The V gene is TRBV7-6, the J gene TRBJ1-4; no reliable D call. Trimming pared 2 bases from V and 5 bases from J, leaving 9 bases between. Germline lookup yields CDR1 SGHVS and CDR2 FNYEAQ. The CDR3 spans 14 residues. The CDR3 nucleotides are TGTGCCAGCAGCTTACAGGATGGGAATGAAAAACTGTTTTTT. Its protein product is CASSLQDGNEKLFF.

This clone appeared once. The chain combines TRBV7-9 with TRBJ1-1; the match to TRBD1 covers 7 bases. This CDR3 region has 13 residues. Germline CDR1 reads SEHNR; CDR2 reads FQNEAQ (reference sequence). Trimming took 6 bases from V and 10 from J; bases not matched to a gene: 11. For the CDR3, the DNA is TGTGCCAGCAGTCGAAAAGGGGGCGAGCCAGCTTTCTTT. Translated: CASSRKGGEPAFF.

V gene TRBV7-2 combines with J gene TRBJ1-1; tentative D call: TRBD1 (6 bases). V was clipped by 7 bases and J by 5 bases, with 17 bases between them. Germline CDR1 is SGHTA and CDR2 is FQGNSA. This CDR3 comprises 14 residues. The CDR3 DNA follows: TGTGCCAGCACTAGGGGGGGGGCAGGGACTGAAGCTTTCTTT. Its protein is CASTRGGAGTEAFF. Filled out from reference TRBV7-2 and TRBJ1-1, the complete variable domain reads GAGVSQSPSNKVTEKGKDVELRCDPISGHTALYWYRQSLGQGLEFLIYFQGNSAPDKSGLPSDRFSAERTGGSVSTLTIQRTQQEDSAVYLCASTRGGAGTEAFFGQGTRLTVV.

The table lists this clone with a count of one. The gene calls are TRBV5-6 and TRBJ2-7; 8 bases agree with TRBD2. The junction had 11 bases not matched to a gene; V was cut back by 2 bases and J by 7 bases. Germline CDR1 is SGHDT and CDR2 is YYEEEE. The CDR3 consists of 15 residues. The CDR3 DNA sequence: TGTGCCAGCAGCTTAAGGGGACTAGGGGCAGGGGAGCAGTACTTC. Translated: CASSLRGLGAGEQYF.

The V gene is TRBV2, the J gene TRBJ1-1; 7 nucleotides align to TRBD1. Germline loops: CDR1 SNHLY, CDR2 FYNNEI. Trimming took 7 bases from V and 3 from J; bases not matched to a gene: 5. The CDR3 runs 13 residues. CDR3 DNA: TGTGCCAGCACCCTTACAGGGGACACTGAAGCTTTCTTT. It specifies CASTLTGDTEAFF.

The V call is TRBV15, the J call TRBJ1-5; possibly TRBD1 for D (6 bases). The length of the CDR3 is 13 residues. Trimming cost V 9 bases and J 2 bases, with 11 bases left between them. Germline loops: CDR1 LNHNV, CDR2 YYDKDF (reference sequence). The CDR3 nucleotides read TGTGCCACTCAACAGGGAGGCAATCAGCCCCAGCATTTT. It codes for CATQQGGNQPQHF.

This clone is a singleton in its sample. The chain has TRBV19 and TRBJ2-7; D uncertain. CDR1 is LNHDA, CDR2 SQIVND, per germline (reference sequence). V was clipped by 10 bases and J by 3 bases, with 16 bases between them. The CDR3 totals 13 residues. CDR3 DNA: TGTGCCATTCCCGAGCATGTAAACTACGAGCAGTACTTC. Translating it yields CAIPEHVNYEQYF.

In its sample, this clone was seen a few times. This chain links TRBV6-6 with TRBJ1-2, with 7 bases matching TRBD1. The V gene's germline CDR1 is MNHNY and CDR2 SVGAGI (reference sequence). V shed 5 bases and J 4 bases; nucleotides not matched to a gene: 4. The CDR3 covers 13 residues. DNA of the CDR3: TGTGCCAGCAGTCGCGGGACAGTCTATGGCTACACCTTC. This codes for CASSRGTVYGYTF.

V is TRBV5-5 and J is TRBJ1-5, with 11 bases aligning to TRBD1. Germline trimming cut 4 bases from V and 5 bases from J; bases unmatched to any gene: 8. Germline values: CDR1 SGHKS, CDR2 YYEKEE (reference sequence). CDR3 size: 16 residues. DNA for the CDR3: TGTGCCAGCAGCAGCTGGGACAGGGGGGGTGATCAGCCCCAGCATTTT. Translated, it gives CASSSWDRGGDQPQHF.

V is TRBV19 and J is TRBJ1-1; 7 nucleotides match TRBD1. Germline CDR1 is LNHDA and CDR2 is SQIVND (reference sequence). The V and J ends lost 8 bases and 5 bases, in that order; junction bases with no gene match: 5. The CDR3 loop spans 12 amino acids. CDR3 coding DNA: TGTGCCAGTCACGACAGGGTTACTGAAGCTTTCTTT. Its protein is CASHDRVTEAFF.

The gene calls are TRBV29-1 and TRBJ2-7, with 10 bases that match TRBD2. V lost 2 bases to trimming and J lost 3 bases; unmatched junction nucleotides: 7. This CDR3 spans 15 amino acids. The germline CDR1 and CDR2 sequences are SQVTM and ANQGSEA. The CDR3 here is CSVELTLAGDYEQYF. The CDR3 DNA is TGCAGCGTTGAATTAACGCTAGCGGGGGACTACGAGCAGTACTTC.

The chain joins TRBV10-3 to TRBJ2-7; D unresolved. Per germline, CDR1 ENHRY and CDR2 SYGVKD. This CDR3 is 13 amino acids long. V was cut by 0 bases and J by 5 bases, with 8 bases left in between. DNA for the CDR3: TGTGCCATCAGTGAGTCGAGACGGGACGAGCAGTACTTC. Amino acid sequence: CAISESRRDEQYF.